The rows below give T cell receptor beta chains drawn from one sample of a study of blood T cells in healthy people across ages. TCRdb called the 5' RACE reads again in MiXCR, with one record for every CDR3 protein. The sample holds 700,000 or so distinct CDR3 sequences, around two fifths seen once. Sequencing was performed on blood. Receptor source: an older man in good health. CDR3s include the opening cysteine and the closing phenylalanine or tryptophan. The D gene is left open where the match is weak. The size of a clone is reported for some rows only, either as once, few or many, or as a class for expanded clones.

D: -
J: TRBJ2-3
V: TRBV29-1
size: many
DNA: TGCAGCTTTCGACTCACAGATACGCAGTATTTT
CDR3: CSFRLTDTQYF

D: -
J: TRBJ2-5
V: TRBV6-2/TRBV6-3
size: once
DNA: TGTGCCAGCAGTTACTCCATCGGTCAGGGCTTAGGAGAGACCCAGTACTTC
CDR3: CASSYSIGQGLGETQYF

D: -
J: TRBJ2-7
V: TRBV2
size: -
DNA: TGTGCCAGCAGCTTCTCTAGGGCCCCCGAGCAGTACTTC
CDR3: CASSFSRAPEQYF

D: -
J: TRBJ1-2
V: TRBV29-1
size: many
DNA: TGCAGCGTTGCGGGCAGGGAGTATGGCTACACCTTC
CDR3: CSVAGREYGYTF

D: TRBD1
J: TRBJ2-5
V: TRBV24-1
size: -
DNA: TGTGCCGCCAGTGGGCTGGGGCAGGGGGCCCAGTCAGAGACCCAGTACTTC
CDR3: CAASGLGQGAQSETQYF

D: -
J: TRBJ2-7
V: TRBV29-1
size: many
DNA: TGCAGCGTTGCAGATTCGGGTCGGGTCCAGCAGTACTTC
CDR3: CSVADSGRVQQYF

D: TRBD1
J: TRBJ1-2
V: TRBV10-3
size: many
DNA: TGTGCCATCAGTGAGTCGCAGGGGGCGGCTGGCTACACCTTC
CDR3: CAISESQGAAGYTF

D: -
J: TRBJ2-7
V: TRBV29-1
size: few
DNA: TGCAGCGTTGAAGTCGGGGGTGCGAGCTCCTACGAGCAGTACTTC
CDR3: CSVEVGGASSYEQYF

D: TRBD2
J: TRBJ2-7
V: TRBV5-1
size: -
DNA: TGCGCCAGCAGACGGGAGGGCGGGGGCTACGAGCAGTACTTC
CDR3: CASRREGGGYEQYF

D: TRBD1
J: TRBJ2-3
V: TRBV20-1
size: -
DNA: TGCAGTGCTCCCCGAGACAGGGCAGATACGCAGTATTTT
CDR3: CSAPRDRADTQYF

D: -
J: TRBJ2-5
V: TRBV6-6
size: -
DNA: TGTGCCAGCACCTTTCAAGAGACCCAGTACTTC
CDR3: CASTFQETQYF

D: -
J: TRBJ2-3
V: TRBV20-1
size: many
DNA: TGCAGTGCCGAACGGGCAGGTACGCAGTATTTT
CDR3: CSAERAGTQYF

D: TRBD1
J: TRBJ1-1
V: TRBV6-5
size: few
DNA: TGTGCCAGCACCGATCGACAGGGGGTGAACACTGAAGCTTTCTTT
CDR3: CASTDRQGVNTEAFF

D: -
J: TRBJ1-5
V: TRBV6-2/TRBV6-3
size: -
DNA: TGTGCCAGCAGTTTAAGGTTCAGGGCTAGCAATCAGCCCCAGCATTTT
CDR3: CASSLRFRASNQPQHF

D: TRBD2
J: TRBJ2-1
V: TRBV14
size: few
DNA: TGTGCCAGCAGCGTGCGGGAGACCGACTACAATGAGCAGTTCTTC
CDR3: CASSVRETDYNEQFF

D: -
J: TRBJ1-2
V: TRBV7-9
size: few
DNA: TGTGCCAGCAGCTTGGCAGGGGTCAATGGCTACACCTTC
CDR3: CASSLAGVNGYTF

D: -
J: TRBJ2-5
V: TRBV27
size: -
DNA: TGTGCCAGCAGTTTAAGACCCAAAGAGACCCAGTACTTC
CDR3: CASSLRPKETQYF

D: TRBD1
J: TRBJ2-1
V: TRBV11-2
size: -
DNA: TGTGCCAGCAGCCCAGGACAGGGAATGGCCTACAATGAGCAGTTCTTC
CDR3: CASSPGQGMAYNEQFF

D: -
J: TRBJ2-7
V: TRBV6-6
size: -
DNA: TGTGCCAGTGGGGCCAGCCCGGCTAGATCCTACGAGCAGTACTTC
CDR3: CASGASPARSYEQYF

D: TRBD1
J: TRBJ1-2
V: TRBV27
size: few
DNA: TGTGCCAGCAGTTTACAGGGGGGTGGTGGCTACACCTTC
CDR3: CASSLQGGGGYTF

D: -
J: TRBJ1-1
V: TRBV6-5
size: -
DNA: TGTGCCAGCAGTTCGCCCAGACAGCCTCTTAACACTGAAGCTTTCTTT
CDR3: CASSSPRQPLNTEAFF

D: TRBD2
J: TRBJ2-3
V: TRBV20-1
size: many
DNA: TGCAGTGCTAGTTCCGGAGCGGGGGCCAACCTAGGCACAGATACGCAGTATTTT
CDR3: CSASSGAGANLGTDTQYF

D: -
J: TRBJ2-7
V: TRBV4-2
size: -
DNA: TGTGCCAGCAGCCAAGATGGGCAGCGTAACTCCTACAATGAGCAGTACTTC
CDR3: CASSQDGQRNSYNEQYF

D: TRBD2
J: TRBJ2-3
V: TRBV29-1
size: -
DNA: TGCAGCGTTGGCGGGACTAGCGGGAGGCAAGATACGCAGTATTTT
CDR3: CSVGGTSGRQDTQYF

D: TRBD1
J: TRBJ1-6
V: TRBV6-5
size: few
DNA: TGTGCCACGGGACAGAGGGAAAATTCACCCCTCCACTTT
CDR3: CATGQRENSPLHF

D: -
J: TRBJ2-3
V: TRBV12-3/TRBV12-4
size: -
DNA: TGTGCCAGCAGCCCCGGGGAGTCTGGAGATACGCAGTATTTT
CDR3: CASSPGESGDTQYF

D: TRBD2
J: TRBJ2-6
V: TRBV12-3/TRBV12-4
size: -
DNA: TGTGCCAGCAGTCTGACTAGCGGCCTAAACTCTGGGGCCAACGTCCTGACTTTC
CDR3: CASSLTSGLNSGANVLTF